These 30 T cell receptor beta chains were all obtained from the same sample, sequenced in a study of OX40 agonist ivuxolimab in advanced cancers. The method was immunoSEQ multiplex PCR; TCRdb's version includes in-frame clones alone and lacks a portion of them. Of roughly 70,000 clones listed, about 90% are singletons. The sample here was CD4+ or CD8+ T cells sorted from blood, taken in a trial of the OX40 agonist ivuxolimab. Receptors were obtained from an adult with an advanced solid tumor such as melanoma, head and neck, liver or kidney cancer.

The CDR3, as DNA: TGTGCCAGCAGTCACAAAGTGGTCCGCGGAAGCTCTGGGGCCAACGTCCTGACTTTC. This codes for CASSHKVVRGSSGANVLTF. The gene calls are TRBV7-2 and TRBJ2-6; D unclear. This CDR3 is 19 amino acids long. Trimming removed 6 bases at V and 0 bases at J, with 21 bases between. Germline V gene sequence: CDR1 SGHTA, CDR2 FQGNSA.

The chain recombines TRBV5-1 with TRBJ1-6, with 7 bases that match TRBD1. Germline V gene sequence: CDR1 SGHRS, CDR2 YFSETQ. There are 15 residues in the CDR3. J was trimmed by 10 bases and V by 4 bases; bases with no gene match: 11. The CDR3 region has the DNA TGCGCCAGCAGCCCCGCCTTAGGGGGCGGATCACCCCTCCACTTT. Its protein is CASSPALGGGSPLHF.

This clone came up a few times. V is TRBV28 and J is TRBJ2-2; TRBD1 might be the D (6 bases). Looked up from germline, CDR1 is MDHEN and CDR2 is SYDVKM. This CDR3 region has 12 residues. Trimming took off 11 bases at V and 4 bases at J, with 11 bases between the two ends. This CDR3 reads CAHGQTTGELFF. In DNA form, the CDR3 reads TGTGCCCACGGACAGACCACCGGGGAGCTGTTTTTT.

The count of this clone is one. The V and J genes are TRBV19 and TRBJ1-5; TRBD1 matches 7 bases. V lost 10 bases to trimming and J lost 7 bases; unmatched junction nucleotides: 13. The CDR3 contains 14 residues. CDR1 and CDR2 from the germline V gene are LNHDA and SQIVND (reference sequence). CDR3 DNA sequence: TGTGCCATAGGACAGGTCGGTTTGGGCCAGCCCCAGCATTTT. Protein sequence: CAIGQVGLGQPQHF.

The chain uses TRBV5-6 and TRBJ2-1, with D possibly TRBD1 on 5 matching bases. CDR1 is SGHDT and CDR2 is YYEEEE in the germline V gene. Between the trimmed V and J ends, which lost 1 base and 10 bases, there was a span of 9 bases. The CDR3 runs 12 residues. CDR3: CASSLLGAEQFF. The CDR3, as DNA: TGTGCCAGCAGCTTGCTAGGGGCCGAGCAGTTCTTC.

This clone came up a few times. The chain links TRBV18 to TRBJ1-2; D gene unclear. The V gene lost 3 bases and the J gene lost 3 bases, with 8 bases spanning the gap. CDR1 KGHSH and CDR2 LQKENI come from the germline V gene. The CDR3 spans 13 residues. The CDR3 loop reads CASSPEGDYGYTF. The CDR3 coding sequence is TGTGCCAGCTCACCGGAGGGAGACTATGGCTACACCTTC.

The gene calls are TRBV18 and TRBJ1-2; possibly TRBD1 for D (6 bases). The CDR3 extends over 14 amino acids. Trimming removed 0 bases from V and 3 bases from J, with 8 bases in between. Germline V gives CDR1 KGHSH, CDR2 LQKENI. The CDR3 here is CASSPPAGDYGYTF. The DNA for the CDR3 is TGTGCCAGCTCACCACCCGCAGGGGACTATGGCTACACCTTC.

V is TRBV7-2 and J is TRBJ1-5, with 8 bases identical to TRBD1. Trimming took 5 bases from V and 3 from J; bases not matched to a gene: 6. The germline gives CDR1 SGHTA, CDR2 FQGNSA. The CDR3 contains 15 residues. The CDR3 DNA reads as TGTGCCAGCAGCCCCACAGGGGGACTCAATCAGCCCCAGCATTTT. Translated, it gives CASSPTGGLNQPQHF.

The rearrangement links TRBV4-3 to TRBJ2-1; D ambiguous. CDR3 size: 14 residues. V was pared by 4 bases and J by 2 bases, with 9 bases between. From germline, CDR1 is LGHNA and CDR2 YSLEER. CDR3 in DNA: TGCGCCAGCAGCCCCGGACGTGCCTACAATGAGCAGTTCTTC. Protein product: CASSPGRAYNEQFF.

The rearrangement joins TRBV28 to TRBJ1-5, with D possibly matching TRBD1 (5 bases). Germline lookup yields CDR1 MDHEN and CDR2 SYDVKM. This CDR3 has 16 amino acids. The V end lost 4 bases, the J end lost 9 bases, and 22 bases lay between the germline ends. CDR3: CASSYQGSHLPMPQHF. CDR3 nucleotides: TGTGCCAGCAGTTACCAGGGCTCACATTTACCCATGCCCCAGCATTTT.

The chain has TRBV5-1 and TRBJ1-5, with D possibly being TRBD1 (6 bases). Trimming cost V 0 bases and J 3 bases, with 13 bases left between them. Germline V gene lookup returns CDR1 SGHRS and CDR2 YFSETQ. The CDR3 covers 16 residues. The CDR3 DNA follows: TGCGCCAGCAGCTTGGGCGACAGGACGTCCAATCAGCCCCAGCATTTT. Translating it yields CASSLGDRTSNQPQHF. The full variable domain, rest sourced from reference TRBV5-1 and TRBJ1-5, is KAGVTQTPRYLIKTRGQQVTLSCSPISGHRSVSWYQQTPGQGLQFLFEYFSETQRNKGNFPGRFSGRQFSNSRSEMNVSTLELGDSALYLCASSLGDRTSNQPQHFGDGTRLSIL.

The chain is built from TRBV4-3 and TRBJ2-1; D unclear. Trimming cost V 1 base and J 0 bases, with 13 bases left between them. Looked up from germline, CDR1 is LGHNA and CDR2 is YSLEER. The CDR3 contains 17 residues. Written as DNA, the CDR3 is TGCGCCAGCAGCCAAGGTCTGCGGCCAAGCTCCTACAATGAGCAGTTCTTC. As protein: CASSQGLRPSSYNEQFF.

The CDR3: CASLETHLGNQPQHF. For the CDR3, the DNA is TGTGCCAGCCTGGAGACCCACCTGGGCAATCAGCCCCAGCATTTT. The rearrangement joins TRBV2 to TRBJ1-5; D call uncertain. The V end lost 8 bases, the J end lost 2 bases, and 16 bases lay between the germline ends. The CDR3 runs 15 residues. Germline CDR1 is SNHLY and CDR2 is FYNNEI.

The count of this clone is one. The rearrangement joins TRBV6-1 to TRBJ1-6; TRBD1 agrees at 9 bases. V shed 6 bases and J 7 bases; nucleotides not matched to a gene: 7. This CDR3 is built from 15 residues. Germline CDR1 reads MNHNS; CDR2 reads SASEGT. The CDR3 DNA reads TGTGCCAGCAGAATTCCGGGACAGGGAAATTCACCCCTCCACTTT. Translating gives CASRIPGQGNSPLHF.

The chain has TRBV28 and TRBJ1-1; D remains ambiguous. The CDR3 totals 12 residues. Germline V gives CDR1 MDHEN, CDR2 SYDVKM. Trimming pared 5 bases from V and 11 bases from J, leaving 15 bases between. CDR3 in DNA: TGTGCCAGCAGTCTCCGACCCGAGTCGGCTTTCTTT. This translates into CASSLRPESAFF.

The V gene is TRBV11-2, the J gene TRBJ1-6; a weak D match, TRBD1 (5 bases). The CDR3 is made up of 17 amino acids. Germline V gene sequence: CDR1 SGHAT, CDR2 FQNNGV. V lost 1 base and J lost 3, with 13 bases in between. Here the CDR3 DNA reads TGTGCCAGCAGCTTAGTCGCGGGTGGGGGCTATAATTCACCCCTCCACTTT. Translated, it gives CASSLVAGGGYNSPLHF.

V gene TRBV19 combines with J gene TRBJ1-3, with a tentative D call TRBD1 (6 bases). The germline V gene encodes CDR1 LNHDA and CDR2 SQIVND (reference sequence). The CDR3 is 15 residues long. Between the trimmed V and J ends, which lost 6 bases and 4 bases, there was a span of 16 bases. The CDR3 bases are TGTGCCAGTAGAAGGGACATATCATCGGGAAACACCATATATTTT. Translated: CASRRDISSGNTIYF.

This sequence joins TRBV7-2 and TRBJ1-2; a possible D gene is TRBD1 (5 bases). CDR3 length equals 13 residues. The germline V and J ends were trimmed by 4 bases and 3 bases, with 9 bases remaining between them. In germline, CDR1 is SGHTA, CDR2 FQGNSA. CDR3 protein: CASSSPQDYGYTF. In DNA form, the CDR3 reads TGTGCCAGCAGCTCGCCACAGGACTATGGCTACACCTTC. Looking up the rest from reference TRBV7-2 and TRBJ1-2 gives the full variable domain: GAGVSQSPSNKVTEKGKDVELRCDPISGHTALYWYRQSLGQGLEFLIYFQGNSAPDKSGLPSDRFSAERTGGSVSTLTIQRTQQEDSAVYLCASSSPQDYGYTFGSGTRLTVV.

The genes are TRBV28 and TRBJ2-7; D possibly corresponds to TRBD2 (6 bases). There are 15 residues in the CDR3. The germline gives CDR1 MDHEN, CDR2 SYDVKM. Trimming removed 5 bases from V and 1 base from J, with 15 bases in between. The CDR3 nucleotides read TGTGCCAGCAGTGGCCGACGGGAGAGATCCTACGAGCAGTACTTC. Protein sequence: CASSGRRERSYEQYF.

The rearrangement links TRBV5-1 to TRBJ2-1; TRBD2 agrees at 11 bases. The CDR3 loop spans 16 amino acids. V lost 2 bases to trimming and J lost 2 bases; unmatched junction nucleotides: 3. CDR1 is SGHRS and CDR2 is YFSETQ in the germline V gene. CDR3 residues: CASSFTSGGPYNEQFF. As DNA, the CDR3 is TGCGCCAGCAGCTTCACTAGCGGGGGTCCCTACAATGAGCAGTTCTTC.

The chain links TRBV6-5 to TRBJ2-7, with 7 nucleotides matching TRBD1. V gave up 6 bases and J gave up 4 bases; unmatched junction bases: 9. The CDR3 spans 14 residues. CDR1 and CDR2 (germline): MNHEY, SVGAGI. For the CDR3, the DNA is TGTGCCAGCAGCCCCGACAGGGCGACGTACGAGCAGTACTTC. This gives the protein CASSPDRATYEQYF.

The rearrangement links TRBV29-1 to TRBJ1-4; no reliable D call. This CDR3 comprises 13 residues. V lost 0 bases, J lost 0 bases, and 2 bases lay in between. Per the germline V gene, CDR1 is SQVTM and CDR2 is ANQGSEA. CDR3 coding DNA: TGCAGCGTTGAAGATACAACTAATGAAAAACTGTTTTTT. Amino acid sequence: CSVEDTTNEKLFF.

The V and J genes are TRBV5-4 and TRBJ2-7; tentative D call: TRBD2 (5 bases). Trimming pared 2 bases from V and 0 bases from J, leaving 15 bases between. Germline-derived CDR1 and CDR2 are SGHNT and YYREEE (reference sequence). The CDR3 loop spans 16 amino acids. This CDR3 reads CASSLSGGPSSYEQYF. CDR3 coding DNA: TGTGCCAGCAGCTTAAGTGGCGGGCCAAGCTCCTACGAGCAGTACTTC.

Here the CDR3 reads CASSLWAGGNYGYTF. CDR3 coding DNA: TGTGCCAGCAGTTTATGGGCAGGGGGGAACTATGGCTACACCTTC. V and J are TRBV27 and TRBJ1-2; 7 nucleotides agree with TRBD1. Germline CDR1 is MNHEY and CDR2 is SMNVEV (reference sequence). CDR3 size: 15 residues. The V segment lost 1 base and the J segment 2 bases; nucleotides outside the gene matches: 4.

CDR3 nucleotide sequence: TGCGCCAGCAGCGTAGGGGAGAATGGAAACACCATATATTTT. This sequence encodes CASSVGENGNTIYF. The gene calls are TRBV5-1 and TRBJ1-3; the D gene is possibly TRBD1 (5 bases). Looked up from germline, CDR1 is SGHRS and CDR2 is YFSETQ. The CDR3 consists of 14 residues. V lost 4 bases and J 3 bases, leaving 11 bases between the germline ends.

The chain is built from TRBV6-6 and TRBJ1-1; 9 bases map to TRBD1. V lost 10 bases and J lost 7; bases outside the gene matches: 7. The CDR3 extends over 12 amino acids. Germline CDR1 and CDR2: MNHNY and SVGAGI (reference sequence). In DNA, the CDR3 is TGTGCCACAAACAGGGGGCAGGGTGAAGCTTTCTTT. Translating gives CATNRGQGEAFF.

The V call is TRBV2, the J call TRBJ1-2, with unresolved D. V dropped 8 bases and J dropped 8 bases, with 15 bases sitting between them. The CDR3 totals 12 residues. Per germline, CDR1 SNHLY and CDR2 FYNNEI. The CDR3 nucleotides read TGTGCCAGCGTTCCCGGGCTAAGGGGCTACACCTTC. Translation gives CASVPGLRGYTF. Full variable domain (rest looked up from reference TRBV2 and TRBJ1-2): EPEVTQTPSHQVTQMGQEVILRCVPISNHLYFYWYRQILGQKVEFLVSFYNNEISEKSEIFDDQFSVERPDGSNFTLKIRSTKLEDSAMYFCASVPGLRGYTFGSGTRLTVV.

As regards this clone: The same CDR3 arises from other DNA sequences in this sample as well. This chain joins TRBV28 and TRBJ2-7; TRBD1 might be the D (5 bases). Germline V gene sequence: CDR1 MDHEN, CDR2 SYDVKM. The V end lost 6 bases, the J end lost 4 bases, and 19 bases lay between the germline ends. The CDR3 extends over 15 amino acids. CDR3 DNA: TGTGCCAGCAGAGCAGGGTTGGAGAGAGGTTACGAGCAGTACTTC. It encodes CASRAGLERGYEQYF.

This clone was seen a single time. The chain carries TRBV6-1 and TRBJ1-2, with 7 bases fitting TRBD1. The V gene's germline CDR1 is MNHNS and CDR2 SASEGT. This CDR3 is built from 14 residues. V was pared by 6 bases and J by 5 bases, with 9 bases of the junction left unmatched. DNA for the CDR3: TGTGCCAGCAGCGCTCCCCCAGGGGGTTATGGCTACACCTTC. Translation gives CASSAPPGGYGYTF.

This clone was counted once. The V and J genes are TRBV5-5 and TRBJ1-1, with no clear D. Per the germline V gene, CDR1 is SGHKS and CDR2 is YYEKEE (reference sequence). The CDR3 has 18 residues. V was pared by 1 base and J by 4 bases, with 23 bases between. The CDR3 region is CASSLTARVLPISTEAFF. Written as DNA, the CDR3 is TGTGCCAGCAGCTTGACTGCCCGCGTGCTTCCCATATCCACTGAAGCTTTCTTT. Combining the CDR3 with reference TRBV5-5 and TRBJ1-1 gives the whole variable domain DAGVTQSPTHLIKTRGQQVTLRCSPISGHKSVSWYQQVLGQGPQFIFQYYEKEERGRGNFPDRFSARQFPNYSSELNVNALLLGDSALYLCASSLTARVLPISTEAFFGQGTRLTVV.